This paragraph reports one TCR beta chain. This sample was included in a study of cytomegalovirus exposure and HLA in healthy donors. The wider study: The 100 million to 140 million unique TCR beta sequences, from about 179 million T cells, were found by an earlier analysis.

PCR used 60 Vbeta primers and 13 Jbeta primers. Some clones are missing from TCRdb's copy, which holds only in-frame ones; the method was immunoSEQ multiplex PCR. The sample records around 190,000 clones, around 83% being singletons. J gave up 4 bases and V 2 bases, and 7 bases lay outside the gene matches. The CDR3 runs to 15 residues. In germline, CDR1 is SGHNT, CDR2 YYREEE (reference sequence). The donors (healthy individuals) were bone marrow donors. Material for sequencing was PBMCs. The rearrangement links TRBV5-4 to TRBJ2-3, with 7 bases identical to TRBD2. The sequence was obtained from a woman aged 40-49 years in good health and CMV-seronegative. CDR3 amino acids: CASSLQAGRADTQYF. The CDR3 DNA sequence: TGTGCCAGCAGCTTACAAGCAGGGAGGGCAGATACGCAGTATTTT.